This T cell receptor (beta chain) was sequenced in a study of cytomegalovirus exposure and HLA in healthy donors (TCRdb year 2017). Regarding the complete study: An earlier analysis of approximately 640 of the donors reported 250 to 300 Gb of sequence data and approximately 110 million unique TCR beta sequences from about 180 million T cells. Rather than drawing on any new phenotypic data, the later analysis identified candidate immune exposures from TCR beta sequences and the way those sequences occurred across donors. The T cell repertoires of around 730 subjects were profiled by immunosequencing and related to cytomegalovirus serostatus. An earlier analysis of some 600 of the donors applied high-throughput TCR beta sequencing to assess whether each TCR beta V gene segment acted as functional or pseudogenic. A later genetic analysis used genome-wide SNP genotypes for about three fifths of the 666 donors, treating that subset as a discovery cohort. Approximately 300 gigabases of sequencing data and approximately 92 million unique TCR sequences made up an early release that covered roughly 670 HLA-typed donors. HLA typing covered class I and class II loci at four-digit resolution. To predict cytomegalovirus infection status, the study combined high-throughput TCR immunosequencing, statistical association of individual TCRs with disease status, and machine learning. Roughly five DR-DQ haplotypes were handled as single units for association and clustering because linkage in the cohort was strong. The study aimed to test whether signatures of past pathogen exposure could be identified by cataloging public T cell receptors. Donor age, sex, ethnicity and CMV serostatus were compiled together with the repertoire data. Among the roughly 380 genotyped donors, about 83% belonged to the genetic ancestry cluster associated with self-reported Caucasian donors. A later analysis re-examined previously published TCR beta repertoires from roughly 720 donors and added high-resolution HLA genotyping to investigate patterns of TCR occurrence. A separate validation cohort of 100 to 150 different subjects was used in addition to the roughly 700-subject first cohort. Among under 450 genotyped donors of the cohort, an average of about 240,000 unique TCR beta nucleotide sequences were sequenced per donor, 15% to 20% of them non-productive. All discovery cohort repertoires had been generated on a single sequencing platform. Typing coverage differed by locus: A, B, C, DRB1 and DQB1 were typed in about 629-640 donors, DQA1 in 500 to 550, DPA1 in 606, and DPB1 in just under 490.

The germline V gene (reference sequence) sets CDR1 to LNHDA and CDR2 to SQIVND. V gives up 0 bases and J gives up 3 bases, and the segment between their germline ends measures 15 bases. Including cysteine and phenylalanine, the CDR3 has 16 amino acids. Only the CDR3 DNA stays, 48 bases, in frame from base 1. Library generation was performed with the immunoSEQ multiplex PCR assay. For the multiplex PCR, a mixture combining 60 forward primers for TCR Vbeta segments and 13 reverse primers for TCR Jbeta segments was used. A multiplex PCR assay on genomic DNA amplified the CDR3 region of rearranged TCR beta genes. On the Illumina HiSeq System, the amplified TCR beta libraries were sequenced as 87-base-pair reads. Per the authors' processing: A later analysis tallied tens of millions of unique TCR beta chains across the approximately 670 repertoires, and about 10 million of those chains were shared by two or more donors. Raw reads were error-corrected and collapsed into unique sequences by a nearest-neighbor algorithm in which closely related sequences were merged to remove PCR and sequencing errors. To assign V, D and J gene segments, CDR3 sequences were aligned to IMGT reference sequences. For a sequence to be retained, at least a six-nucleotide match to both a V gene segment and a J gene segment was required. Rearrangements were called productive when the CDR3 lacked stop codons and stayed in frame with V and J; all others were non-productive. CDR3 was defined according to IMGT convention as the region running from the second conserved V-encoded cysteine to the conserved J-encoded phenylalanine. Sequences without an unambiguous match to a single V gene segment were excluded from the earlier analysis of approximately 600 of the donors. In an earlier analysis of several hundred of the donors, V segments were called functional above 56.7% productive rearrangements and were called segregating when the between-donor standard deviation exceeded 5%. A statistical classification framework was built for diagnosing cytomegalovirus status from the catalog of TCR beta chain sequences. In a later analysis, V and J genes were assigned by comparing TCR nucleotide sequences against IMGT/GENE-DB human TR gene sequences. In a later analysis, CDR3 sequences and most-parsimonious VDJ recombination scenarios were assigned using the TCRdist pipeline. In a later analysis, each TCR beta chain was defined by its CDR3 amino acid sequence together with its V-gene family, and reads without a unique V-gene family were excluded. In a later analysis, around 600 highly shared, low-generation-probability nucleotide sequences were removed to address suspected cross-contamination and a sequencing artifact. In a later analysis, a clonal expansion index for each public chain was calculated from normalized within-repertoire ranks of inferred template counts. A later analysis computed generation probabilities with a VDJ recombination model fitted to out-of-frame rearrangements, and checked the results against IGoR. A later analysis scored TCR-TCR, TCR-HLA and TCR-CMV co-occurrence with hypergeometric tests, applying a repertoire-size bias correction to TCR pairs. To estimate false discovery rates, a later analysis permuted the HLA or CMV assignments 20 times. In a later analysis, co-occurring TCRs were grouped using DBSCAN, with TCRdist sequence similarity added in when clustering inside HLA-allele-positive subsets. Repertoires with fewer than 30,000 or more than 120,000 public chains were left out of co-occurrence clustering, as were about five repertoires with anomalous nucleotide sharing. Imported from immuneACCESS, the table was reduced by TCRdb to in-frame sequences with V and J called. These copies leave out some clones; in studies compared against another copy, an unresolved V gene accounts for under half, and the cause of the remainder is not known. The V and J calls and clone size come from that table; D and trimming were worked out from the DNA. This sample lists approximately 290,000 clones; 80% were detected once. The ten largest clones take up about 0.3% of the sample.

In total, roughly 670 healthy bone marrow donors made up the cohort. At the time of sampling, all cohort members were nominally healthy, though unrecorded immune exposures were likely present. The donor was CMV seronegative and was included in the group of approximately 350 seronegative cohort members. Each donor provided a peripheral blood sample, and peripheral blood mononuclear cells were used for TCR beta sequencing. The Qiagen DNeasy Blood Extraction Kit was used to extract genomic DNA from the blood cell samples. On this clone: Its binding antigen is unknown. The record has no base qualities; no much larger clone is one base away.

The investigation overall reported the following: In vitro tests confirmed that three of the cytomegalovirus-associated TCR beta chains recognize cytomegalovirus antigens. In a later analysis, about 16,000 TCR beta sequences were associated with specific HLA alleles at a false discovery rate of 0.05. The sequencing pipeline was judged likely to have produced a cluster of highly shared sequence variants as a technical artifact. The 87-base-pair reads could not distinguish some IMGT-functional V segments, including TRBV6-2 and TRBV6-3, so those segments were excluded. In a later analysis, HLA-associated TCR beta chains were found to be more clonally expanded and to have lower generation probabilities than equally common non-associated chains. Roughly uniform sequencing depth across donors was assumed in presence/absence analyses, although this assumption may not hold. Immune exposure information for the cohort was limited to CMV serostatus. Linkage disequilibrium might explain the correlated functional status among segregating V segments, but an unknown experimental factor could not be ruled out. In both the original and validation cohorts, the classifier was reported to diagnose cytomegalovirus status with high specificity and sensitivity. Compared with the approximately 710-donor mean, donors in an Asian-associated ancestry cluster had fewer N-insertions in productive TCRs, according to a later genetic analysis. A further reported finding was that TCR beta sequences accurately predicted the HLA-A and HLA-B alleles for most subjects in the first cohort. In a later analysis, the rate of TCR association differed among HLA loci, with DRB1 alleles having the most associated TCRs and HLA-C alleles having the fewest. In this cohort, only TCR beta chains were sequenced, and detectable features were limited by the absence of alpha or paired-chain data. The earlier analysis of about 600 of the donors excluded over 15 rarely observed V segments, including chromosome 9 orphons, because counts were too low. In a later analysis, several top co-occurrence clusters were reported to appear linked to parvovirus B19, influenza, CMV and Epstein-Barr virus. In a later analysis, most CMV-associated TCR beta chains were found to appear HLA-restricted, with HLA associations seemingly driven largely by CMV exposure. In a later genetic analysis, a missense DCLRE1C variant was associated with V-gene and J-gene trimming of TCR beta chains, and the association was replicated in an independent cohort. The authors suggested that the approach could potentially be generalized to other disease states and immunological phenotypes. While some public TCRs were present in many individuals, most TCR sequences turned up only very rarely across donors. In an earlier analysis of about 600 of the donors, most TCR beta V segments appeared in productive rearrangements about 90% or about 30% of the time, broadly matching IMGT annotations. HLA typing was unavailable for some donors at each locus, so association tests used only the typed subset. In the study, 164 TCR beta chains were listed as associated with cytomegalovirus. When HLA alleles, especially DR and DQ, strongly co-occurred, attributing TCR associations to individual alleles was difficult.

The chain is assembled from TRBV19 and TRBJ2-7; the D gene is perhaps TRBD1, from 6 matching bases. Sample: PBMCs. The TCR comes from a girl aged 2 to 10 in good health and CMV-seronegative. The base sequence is TGTGCCAGTAGTATAGATGGTTTTGGGACAATCTACGAGCAGTACTTC. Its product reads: CASSIDGFGTIYEQYF.